The 4 T cell receptor beta chains presented below share a single source sample, sequenced in a study of CD8+ T cells in alopecia areata. Sequencing used cDNA as its template, made by extracting RNA and reverse transcribing it. Generated by immunoSEQ multiplex PCR, the TCRdb table keeps only in-frame clones and is missing some. The sample has about 170,000 clones, about 72% seen once. The source material was CD8+ T cells sorted from blood, sampled at week 0. These receptors originate from a human donor with alopecia areata.

The rearrangement uses TRBV4-2 and TRBJ2-1; maybe TRBD1 (6 bases). Trimming left V 10 bases short and J 7 bases short, with 17 bases between. Per the germline V gene, CDR1 is LGHNA and CDR2 is YNFKEQ. This CDR3 is built from 13 residues. The CDR3 nucleotides are TGTGCCACGGGGACGTCAAGGGGGAATGAGCAGTTCTTC. It encodes CATGTSRGNEQFF.

This chain links TRBV5-1 with TRBJ2-7; 7 nucleotides match TRBD1. The germline CDR1 and CDR2 sequences are SGHRS and YFSETQ. V shed 4 bases, J shed 5 bases, and the junction held 6 bases outside the gene matches. The length of the CDR3 is 13 residues. The CDR3 DNA sequence: TGCGCCAGCAGCCTGGGGACAGTGGACGAGCAGTACTTC. This codes for CASSLGTVDEQYF.

The chain uses TRBV4-1 and TRBJ2-7; a weak D match, TRBD2 (5 bases). CDR1 and CDR2 from the germline V gene are MGHRA and YSYEKL. CDR3 length: 15 amino acids. V was clipped by 3 bases and J by 2 bases, with 14 bases between them. This CDR3 reads CASSQVLGGPYEQYF. CDR3 nucleotides: TGCGCCAGCAGCCAGGTCTTAGGCGGGCCCTACGAGCAGTACTTC.

The chain couples TRBV29-1 to TRBJ1-5, with 9 positions matching TRBD1. The CDR3 is 14 amino acids. J gave up 6 bases and V 6 bases, and 9 bases lay outside the gene matches. Per the germline V gene, CDR1 is SQVTM and CDR2 is ANQGSEA. CDR3 sequence (DNA): TGCAGCGTGGAGACAGGGGGAATCGGTCAGCCCCAGCATTTT. Its translation: CSVETGGIGQPQHF.